The present T cell receptor (beta chain) was sequenced within a study of T cells after yellow fever vaccination. TCRdb redid the calling of the 5' RACE reads with MiXCR, one entry per CDR3 protein. Among 95,000 to 100,000 distinct CDR3 sequences listed, roughly 5.8% were seen once. This clonotype appeared a few times. Its target is unknown. Study results and caveats: A large majority of primary-vaccination clones showed up again after the booster (around 95% CD4, approximately 90% CD8). The secondary response showed a weaker magnitude and a faster peak, day 5 versus 15. Any FACS-sorted repertoire could hold abundant clonotypes that contaminate it from the bulk population.

Trimming took 1 base from V and 11 from J, leaving 9 bases between them. The CDR3 is 12 residues long. Sequenced here: CD8+ T cells sorted from PBMCs, sampled 10 days after the yellow fever booster vaccination. This chain links TRBV12-3 or TRBV12-4 with TRBJ1-5; D unresolved. The clonotype was recovered from a man aged 18 to 29 who received the YFV17D yellow fever vaccine. The DNA of the CDR3 is TGTGCCAGCAGTTTAGTGGCTAAGGCCCAGCATTTT. It encodes CASSLVAKAQHF.